Following are 12 T cell receptor beta chains from one sample sequenced in a study of T-cell reconstitution after alpha-beta-depleted transplantation in children. Unique molecular identifiers were used to barcode this TCRbeta library. TCRdb re-called the PCR reads through MiXCR, storing one row per CDR3 protein. Counted here are 200,000 to 250,000 distinct CDR3 sequences, approximately 11% occurring once; the ten biggest clones make up roughly 27%. Sequenced material: PBMCs, taken before TCRalphabeta/CD19-depleted stem cell transplant. These receptors came from a child under two years old with acute myeloid leukemia, due to receive a stem cell transplant.

This clonotype was counted many times. The chain is built from TRBV24-1 and TRBJ1-1, with D hard to call. CDR3 length: 15 amino acids. Looked up from germline, CDR1 is KGHDR and CDR2 is SFDVKD. V lost 7 bases, J lost 4 bases, and 18 bases lay in between. CDR3 nucleotide sequence: TGTGCCACCAGACCCAGAACTCCGCCCGGCACTGAAGCTTTCTTT. It specifies CATRPRTPPGTEAFF.

This clonotype occurred many times. The chain carries TRBV7-3 and TRBJ2-1; 7 nucleotides match TRBD1. Trimming at V came to 1 base and at J to 2 bases, leaving 2 bases not matched to a gene. In germline, CDR1 is SGHTA, CDR2 FQGTGA. CDR3 length equals 15 residues. The CDR3 bases are TGTGCCAGCAGCTTAAGAGGGGGCGCCTACAATGAGCAGTTCTTC. Amino acids: CASSLRGGAYNEQFF.

In its sample, this clonotype was seen many times. V is TRBV15 and J is TRBJ2-5; 9 nucleotides agree with TRBD2. J was trimmed by 2 bases and V by 3 bases; bases with no gene match: 10. This CDR3 spans 17 amino acids. Germline lookup yields CDR1 LNHNV and CDR2 YYDKDF (reference sequence). CDR3 bases: TGTGCCACCAGCAGTGGTAAAAGCGGGGGGCGACAAGAGACCCAGTACTTC. Its translation: CATSSGKSGGRQETQYF.

This clonotype occurred many times. This chain links TRBV28 with TRBJ2-3; D call uncertain. Germline CDR1 MDHEN, CDR2 SYDVKM. With 7 bases removed from V and 5 bases from J, the gap between germline ends came to 10 bases. This CDR3 contains 12 residues. The CDR3 DNA sequence: TGTGCCAGCAAGACGTCGGTAGATACGCAGTATTTT. The encoded protein is CASKTSVDTQYF.

In this sample, this clonotype turned up many times. The chain uses TRBV7-2 and TRBJ2-3; 10 nucleotides align to TRBD2. This CDR3 is 14 amino acids long. Germline values: CDR1 SGHTA, CDR2 FQGNSA. The junction had 5 bases not matched to a gene; V was cut back by 5 bases and J by 6 bases. CDR3 nucleotides: TGTGCCAGCAGCCCAAAGACTAGCGGGGATACGCAGTATTTT. Amino acids: CASSPKTSGDTQYF. Combining the CDR3 with reference TRBV7-2 and TRBJ2-3 gives the whole variable domain GAGVSQSPSNKVTEKGKDVELRCDPISGHTALYWYRQSLGQGLEFLIYFQGNSAPDKSGLPSDRFSAERTGGSVSTLTIQRTQQEDSAVYLCASSPKTSGDTQYFGPGTRLTVL.

The sample holds many counts of this clonotype. The V call is TRBV7-9, the J call TRBJ1-1; D gene unclear. CDR3 length: 11 amino acids. With 5 bases removed from V and 11 bases from J, the gap between germline ends came to 12 bases. CDR1 is SEHNR and CDR2 is FQNEAQ in the germline V gene (reference sequence). CDR3 amino acids: CASSPSIGAFF. The CDR3 region has the DNA TGTGCCAGCAGCCCCAGTATTGGGGCTTTCTTT.

This clonotype appeared many times. The chain is built from TRBV12-3 or TRBV12-4 and TRBJ1-1; D possibly corresponds to TRBD1 (6 bases). Trimming took off 6 bases at V and 3 bases at J, with 14 bases between the two ends. The CDR3 totals 14 residues. Here the CDR3 reads CASSLPPGDTEAFF. The CDR3 DNA is TGTGCCAGCAGCCTCCCCCCAGGGGACACTGAAGCTTTCTTT.

There are many counts of this clonotype. The rearrangement links TRBV7-9 to TRBJ2-5, with D tentatively TRBD1 (6 bases). The CDR3 loop spans 12 amino acids. Germline CDR1 reads SEHNR; CDR2 reads FQNEAQ (reference sequence). Trimming removed 2 bases at V and 7 bases at J, with 8 bases between. CDR3 residues: CASSLPTGTQYF. CDR3 nucleotide sequence: TGTGCCAGCAGCTTACCGACAGGGACCCAGTACTTC. Based on the CDR3 plus reference TRBV7-9 and TRBJ2-5, the full variable domain is DTGVSQNPRHKITKRGQNVTFRCDPISEHNRLYWYRQTLGQGPEFLTYFQNEAQLEKSRLLSDRFSAERPKGSFSTLEIQRTEQGDSAMYLCASSLPTGTQYFGPGTRLLVL.

The genes are TRBV30 and TRBJ1-1; tentative D call: TRBD1 (6 bases). The CDR3 is 14 residues long. Between the trimmed V and J ends, which lost 3 bases and 0 bases, there was a span of 11 bases. Germline CDR1 GTSNPN, CDR2 SVGIG (reference sequence). The CDR3 DNA sequence: TGTGCCTGGAGAAGGGACACATTGAACACTGAAGCTTTCTTT. It codes for CAWRRDTLNTEAFF. Together with reference TRBV30 and TRBJ1-1, the CDR3 gives the full variable domain: SQTIHQWPATLVQPVGSPLSLECTVEGTSNPNLYWYRQAAGRGLQLLFYSVGIGQISSEVPQNLSASRPQDRQFILSSKKLLLSDSGFYLCAWRRDTLNTEAFFGQGTRLTVV.

The sample holds many counts of this clonotype. The chain carries TRBV7-3 and TRBJ2-1, with TRBD1 as a possible D gene (5 bases). V dropped 2 bases and J dropped 8 bases, with 16 bases sitting between them. The CDR3 totals 15 residues. Per germline, CDR1 SGHTA and CDR2 FQGTGA. In nucleotides, the CDR3 is TGTGCCAGCAGCTTAGGCTTCAGGGATTCTGATGAGCAGTTCTTC. Translation gives CASSLGFRDSDEQFF.

The CDR3 reads CACCQQAGPGLSYEQYF. The CDR3 coding sequence is TGTGCCTGCTGCCAACAGGCCGGACCCGGGCTCAGCTACGAGCAGTACTTC. The V call is TRBV3-1, the J call TRBJ2-7; D is perhaps TRBD1 (5 bases). V gave up 11 bases and J gave up 3 bases, with 29 bases separating them. The CDR3 contains 17 residues. The germline CDR1 and CDR2 sequences are LGHDT and YNNKEL (reference sequence).

In the case of this clonotype: This clone may be a read error of a much larger clone one base away. The genes are TRBV2 and TRBJ2-7, with 10 bases aligning to TRBD2. From germline, CDR1 is SNHLY and CDR2 FYNNEI. Trimming cost V 6 bases and J 1 base; bases outside gene matches: 6. The length of the CDR3 is 15 residues. The CDR3 coding sequence is TGTGCCAGCAGGGGACTAGCGAGAGGATCCTACGAGCAGTACTTC. Protein: CASRGLARGSYEQYF.